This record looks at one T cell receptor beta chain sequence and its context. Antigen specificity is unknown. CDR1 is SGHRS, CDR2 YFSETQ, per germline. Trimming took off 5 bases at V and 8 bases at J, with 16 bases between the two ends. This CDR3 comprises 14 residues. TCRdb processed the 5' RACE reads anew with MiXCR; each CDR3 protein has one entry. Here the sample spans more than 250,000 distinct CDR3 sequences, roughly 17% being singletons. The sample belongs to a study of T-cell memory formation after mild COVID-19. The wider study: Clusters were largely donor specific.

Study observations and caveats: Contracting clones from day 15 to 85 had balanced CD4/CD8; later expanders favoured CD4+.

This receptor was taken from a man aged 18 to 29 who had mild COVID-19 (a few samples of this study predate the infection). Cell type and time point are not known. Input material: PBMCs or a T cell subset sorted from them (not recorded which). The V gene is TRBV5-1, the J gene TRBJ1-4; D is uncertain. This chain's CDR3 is CASRAPGLQEKLFF. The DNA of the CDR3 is TGCGCCAGCAGGGCCCCGGGGTTACAAGAAAAACTGTTTTTT. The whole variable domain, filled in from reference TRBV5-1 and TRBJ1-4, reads KAGVTQTPRYLIKTRGQQVTLSCSPISGHRSVSWYQQTPGQGLQFLFEYFSETQRNKGNFPGRFSGRQFSNSRSEMNVSTLELGDSALYLCASRAPGLQEKLFFGSGTQLSVL.